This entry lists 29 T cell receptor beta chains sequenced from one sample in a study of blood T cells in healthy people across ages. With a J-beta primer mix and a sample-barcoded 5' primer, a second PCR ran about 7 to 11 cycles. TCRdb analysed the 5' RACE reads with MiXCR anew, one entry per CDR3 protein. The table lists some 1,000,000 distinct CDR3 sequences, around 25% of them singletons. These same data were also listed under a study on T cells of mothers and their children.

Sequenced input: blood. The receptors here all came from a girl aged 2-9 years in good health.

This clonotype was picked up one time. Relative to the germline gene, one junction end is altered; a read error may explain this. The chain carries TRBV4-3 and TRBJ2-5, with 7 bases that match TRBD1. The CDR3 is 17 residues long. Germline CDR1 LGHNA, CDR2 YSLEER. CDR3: CASSQTQGTPLYNELFF. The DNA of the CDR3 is TGCGCCAGCAGCCAAACACAGGGGACCCCGCTCTACAATGAGCTGTTCTTC.

The CDR3 DNA sequence: TGCAGTGCTACCCCGACAGGGAGCCTCGAGCAGTACTTC. Residues: CSATPTGSLEQYF. The V and J genes are TRBV20-1 and TRBJ2-7; TRBD1 matches at 7 bases. Germline CDR1 reads DFQATT; CDR2 reads SNEGSKA (reference sequence). After removal of 4 bases from V and 6 bases from J, the junction contained 9 bases not matched to a gene. The CDR3 spans 13 residues.

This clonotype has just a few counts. CDR3 DNA sequence: TGCGCCAGCAGCCAAGCTAGGGAGTACGAGCAGTACTTC. Amino acid sequence: CASSQAREYEQYF. The chain combines TRBV4-3 with TRBJ2-5, with D possibly being TRBD2 (5 bases). The J call is doubtful: the DNA matches TRBJ2-7 better. In germline, CDR1 is LGHNA, CDR2 YSLEER. The CDR3 is made up of 13 amino acids.

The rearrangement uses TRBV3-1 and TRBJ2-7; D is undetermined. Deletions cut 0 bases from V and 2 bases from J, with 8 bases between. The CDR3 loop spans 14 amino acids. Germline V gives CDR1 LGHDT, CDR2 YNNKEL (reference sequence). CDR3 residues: CASSQEAAAYEQYF. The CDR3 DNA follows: TGTGCCAGCAGCCAAGAAGCCGCGGCCTACGAGCAGTACTTC.

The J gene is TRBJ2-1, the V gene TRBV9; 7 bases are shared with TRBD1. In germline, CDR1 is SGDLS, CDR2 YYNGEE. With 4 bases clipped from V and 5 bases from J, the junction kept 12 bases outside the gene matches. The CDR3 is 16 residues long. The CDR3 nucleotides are TGTGCCAGCAGCACCCGACGACAGGGCGTGGACAATGAGCAGTTCTTC. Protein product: CASSTRRQGVDNEQFF. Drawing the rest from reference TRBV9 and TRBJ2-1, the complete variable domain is DSGVTQTPKHLITATGQRVTLRCSPRSGDLSVYWYQQSLDQGLQFLIQYYNGEERAKGNILERFSAQQFPDLHSELNLSSLELGDSALYFCASSTRRQGVDNEQFFGPGTRLTVL.

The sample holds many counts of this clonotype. CDR3 residues: CASSWGDGYTF. As DNA, the CDR3 is TGTGCCAGCAGTTGGGGGGACGGCTACACCTTC. The chain has TRBV28 and TRBJ1-2; TRBD1 is a possible D gene (5 bases). Germline V gene data show CDR1 as MDHEN and CDR2 as SYDVKM. This CDR3 contains 11 residues. Trimming stripped 4 bases from V and 8 bases from J, with 8 bases between.

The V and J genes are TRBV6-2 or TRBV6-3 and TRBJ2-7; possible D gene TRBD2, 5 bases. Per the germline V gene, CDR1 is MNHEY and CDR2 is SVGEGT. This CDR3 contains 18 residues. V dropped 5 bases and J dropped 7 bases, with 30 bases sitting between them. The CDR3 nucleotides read TGTGCCAGCAGTCCCCCACTCTTCCTGGACTCGATCCTACGGGAGCAGTACTTC. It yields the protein CASSPPLFLDSILREQYF.

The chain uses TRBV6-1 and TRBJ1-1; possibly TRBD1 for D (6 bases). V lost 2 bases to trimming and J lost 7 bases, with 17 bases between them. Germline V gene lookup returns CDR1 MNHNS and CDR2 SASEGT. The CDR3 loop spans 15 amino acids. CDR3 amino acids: CASSETSRGRIEAFF. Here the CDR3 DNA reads TGTGCCAGCAGTGAAACCTCACGGGGGCGGATTGAAGCTTTCTTT.

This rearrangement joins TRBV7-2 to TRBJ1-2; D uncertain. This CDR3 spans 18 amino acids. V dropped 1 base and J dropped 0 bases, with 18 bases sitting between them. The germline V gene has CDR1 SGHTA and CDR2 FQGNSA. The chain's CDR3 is CASSLVAAAISTNYGYTF. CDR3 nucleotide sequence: TGTGCCAGCAGCTTAGTCGCGGCAGCTATCTCCACTAACTATGGCTACACCTTC.

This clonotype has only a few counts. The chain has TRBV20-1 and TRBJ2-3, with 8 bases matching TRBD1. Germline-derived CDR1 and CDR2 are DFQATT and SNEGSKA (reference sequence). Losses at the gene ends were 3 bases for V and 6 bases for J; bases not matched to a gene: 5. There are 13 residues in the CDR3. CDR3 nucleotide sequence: TGCAGTGCTAGCGCAGGGGGCAGGGATACGCAGTATTTT. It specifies CSASAGGRDTQYF.

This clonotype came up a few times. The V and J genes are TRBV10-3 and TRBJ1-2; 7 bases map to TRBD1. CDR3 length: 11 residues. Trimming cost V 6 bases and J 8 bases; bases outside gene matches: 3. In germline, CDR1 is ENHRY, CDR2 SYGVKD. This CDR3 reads CAIRIQGGYTF. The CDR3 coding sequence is TGTGCCATCAGGATACAGGGGGGCTACACCTTC.

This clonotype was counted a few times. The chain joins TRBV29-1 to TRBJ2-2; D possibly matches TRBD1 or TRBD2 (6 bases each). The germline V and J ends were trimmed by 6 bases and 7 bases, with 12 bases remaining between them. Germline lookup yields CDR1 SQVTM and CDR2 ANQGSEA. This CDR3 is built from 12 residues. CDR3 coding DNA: TGCAGCGTGAACCGGGGGCTCGGGGAGCTGTTTTTT. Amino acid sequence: CSVNRGLGELFF.

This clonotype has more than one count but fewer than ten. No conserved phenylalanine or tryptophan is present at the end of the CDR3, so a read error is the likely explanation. This chain's CDR3 is CASTVDRLTDTQYL. The CDR3 region has the DNA TGTGCCAGCACCGTGGACCGGTTAACAGATACGCAGTATCTT. This chain links TRBV12-3 or TRBV12-4 with TRBJ2-3; D is unresolved. V lost 7 bases and J lost 3, with 14 bases in between. The CDR3 runs to 14 residues.

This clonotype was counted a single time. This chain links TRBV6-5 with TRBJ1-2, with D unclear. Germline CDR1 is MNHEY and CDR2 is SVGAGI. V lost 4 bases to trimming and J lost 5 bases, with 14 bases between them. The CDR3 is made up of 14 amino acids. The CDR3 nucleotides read TGTGCCAGCAGTTTAATATCCTCCCATTATGGCTACACCTTC. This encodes CASSLISSHYGYTF.

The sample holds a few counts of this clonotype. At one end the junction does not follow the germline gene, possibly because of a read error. DNA of the CDR3: TGCAGCGTTGAAGGGCGGGGGGGCAAAAACATTCAGCACTTC. Its protein is CSVEGRGGKNIQHF. V is TRBV29-1 and J is TRBJ2-4, with 9 nucleotides matching TRBD2. CDR1 and CDR2 from the germline V gene are SQVTM and ANQGSEA. There are 14 residues in the CDR3. Together with reference TRBV29-1 and TRBJ2-4, the CDR3 gives the full variable domain: SAVISQKPSRDICQRGTSLTIQCQVDSQVTMMFWYRQQPGQSLTLIATANQGSEATYESGFVIDKFPISRPNLTFSTLTVSNMSPEDSSIYLCSVEGRGGKNIQHFGAGTRLSVL.

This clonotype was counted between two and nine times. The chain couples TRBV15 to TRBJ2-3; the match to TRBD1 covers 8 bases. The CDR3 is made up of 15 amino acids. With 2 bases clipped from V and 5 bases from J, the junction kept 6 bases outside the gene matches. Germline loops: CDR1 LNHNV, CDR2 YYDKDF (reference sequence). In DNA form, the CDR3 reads TGTGCCACCAGCAGAACCGGACAGGGAATAGATACGCAGTATTTT. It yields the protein CATSRTGQGIDTQYF.

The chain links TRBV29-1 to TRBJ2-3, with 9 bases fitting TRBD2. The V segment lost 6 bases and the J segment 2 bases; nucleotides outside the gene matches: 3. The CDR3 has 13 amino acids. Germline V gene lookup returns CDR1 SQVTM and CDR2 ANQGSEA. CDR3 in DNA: TGCAGCGTACTAGCGGGTCTCACAGATACGCAGTATTTT. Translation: CSVLAGLTDTQYF.

CDR3 sequence reads: CSVAGLGTISEQFF. CDR3 DNA: TGCAGCGTTGCCGGACTAGGTACGATCTCTGAGCAGTTCTTC. The genes are TRBV29-1 and TRBJ2-1, with 7 bases that match TRBD2. Germline trimming cut 4 bases from V and 9 bases from J; bases unmatched to any gene: 12. Germline V gene sequence: CDR1 SQVTM, CDR2 ANQGSEA. The CDR3 sequence is 14 residues long.

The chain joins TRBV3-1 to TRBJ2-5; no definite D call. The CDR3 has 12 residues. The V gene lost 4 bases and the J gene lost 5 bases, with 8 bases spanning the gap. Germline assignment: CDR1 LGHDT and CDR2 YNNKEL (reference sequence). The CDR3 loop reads CASSPPWETQYF. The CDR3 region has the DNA TGTGCCAGCAGCCCCCCGTGGGAGACCCAGTACTTC.

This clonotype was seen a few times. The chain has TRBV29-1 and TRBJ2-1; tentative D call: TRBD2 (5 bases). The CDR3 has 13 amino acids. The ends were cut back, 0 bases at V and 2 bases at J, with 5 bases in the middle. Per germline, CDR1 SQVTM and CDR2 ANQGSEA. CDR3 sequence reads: CSVEETTYNEQFF. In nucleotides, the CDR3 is TGCAGCGTTGAAGAGACTACCTACAATGAGCAGTTCTTC.

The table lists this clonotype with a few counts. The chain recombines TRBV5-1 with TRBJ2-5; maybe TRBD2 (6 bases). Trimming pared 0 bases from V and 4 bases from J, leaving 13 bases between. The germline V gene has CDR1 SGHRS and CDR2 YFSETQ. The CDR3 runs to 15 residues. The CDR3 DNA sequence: TGCGCCAGCAGCTTGGACGGCGGGATAGGAGAGACCCAGTACTTC. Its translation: CASSLDGGIGETQYF.

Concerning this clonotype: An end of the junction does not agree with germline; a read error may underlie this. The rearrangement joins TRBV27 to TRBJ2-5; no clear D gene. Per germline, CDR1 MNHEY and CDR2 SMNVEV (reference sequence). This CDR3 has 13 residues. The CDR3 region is CASSPTLVETQCF. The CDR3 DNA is TGTGCCAGCAGTCCCACCCTAGTGGAGACCCAGTGCTTC.

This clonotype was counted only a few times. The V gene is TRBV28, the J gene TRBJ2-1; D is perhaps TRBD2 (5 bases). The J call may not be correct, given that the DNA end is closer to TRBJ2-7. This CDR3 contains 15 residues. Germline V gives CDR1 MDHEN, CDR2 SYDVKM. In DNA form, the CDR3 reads TGTGCCAGCAGTCGGGATGGACCAGGAGTCTACGAGCAGTACTTC. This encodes CASSRDGPGVYEQYF.

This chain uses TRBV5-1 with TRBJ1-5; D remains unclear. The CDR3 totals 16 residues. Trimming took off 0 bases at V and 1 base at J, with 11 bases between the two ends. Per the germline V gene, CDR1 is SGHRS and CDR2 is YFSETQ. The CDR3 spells CASSLEGPGSNQPQHF. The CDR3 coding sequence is TGCGCCAGCAGCTTGGAAGGTCCCGGAAGCAATCAGCCCCAGCATTTT.

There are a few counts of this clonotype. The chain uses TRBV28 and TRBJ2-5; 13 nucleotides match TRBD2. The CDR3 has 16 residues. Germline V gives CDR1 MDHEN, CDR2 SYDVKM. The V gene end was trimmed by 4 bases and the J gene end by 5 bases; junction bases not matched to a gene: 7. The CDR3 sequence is CASSSQGLAGDETQYF. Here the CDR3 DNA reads TGTGCCAGCAGTTCACAAGGACTAGCGGGAGACGAGACCCAGTACTTC. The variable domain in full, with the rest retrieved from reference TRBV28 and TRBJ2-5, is DVKVTQSSRYLVKRTGEKVFLECVQDMDHENMFWYRQDPGLGLRLIYFSYDVKMKEKGDIPEGYSVSREKKERFSLILESASTNQTSMYLCASSSQGLAGDETQYFGPGTRLLVL.

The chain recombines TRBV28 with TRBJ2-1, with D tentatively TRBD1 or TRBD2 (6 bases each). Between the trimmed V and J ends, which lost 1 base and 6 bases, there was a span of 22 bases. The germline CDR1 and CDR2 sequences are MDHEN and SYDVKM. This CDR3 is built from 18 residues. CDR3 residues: CASSLSLYRLVRGNEQFF. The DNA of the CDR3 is TGTGCCAGCAGTTTATCGCTCTATAGACTAGTCAGGGGCAATGAGCAGTTCTTC.

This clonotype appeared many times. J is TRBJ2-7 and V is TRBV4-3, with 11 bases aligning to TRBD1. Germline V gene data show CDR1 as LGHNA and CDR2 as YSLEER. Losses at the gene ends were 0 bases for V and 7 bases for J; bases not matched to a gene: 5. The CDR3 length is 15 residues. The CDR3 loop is CASSQDGQGAREQYF. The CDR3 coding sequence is TGCGCCAGCAGCCAAGACGGACAGGGGGCCAGGGAGCAGTACTTC.

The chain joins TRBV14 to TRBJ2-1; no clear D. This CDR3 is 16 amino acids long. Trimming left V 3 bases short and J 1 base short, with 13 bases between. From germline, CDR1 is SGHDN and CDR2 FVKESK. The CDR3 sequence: CASSQMLGGSYNEQFF. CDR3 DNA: TGTGCCAGCAGCCAGATGCTCGGCGGTTCCTACAATGAGCAGTTCTTC.

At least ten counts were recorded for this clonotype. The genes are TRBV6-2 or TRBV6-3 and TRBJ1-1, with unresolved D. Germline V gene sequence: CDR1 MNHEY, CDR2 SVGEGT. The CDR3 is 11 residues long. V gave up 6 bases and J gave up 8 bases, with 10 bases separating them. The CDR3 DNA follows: TGTGCCAGCAGCCCCCTGAAGGAAGCTTTCTTT. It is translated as CASSPLKEAFF.